The 32 T cell receptor beta chains given below trace back to one sample, sequenced in a study of T cells expressing NK-cell markers (dated by TCRdb to 2018 to 2021). The library was prepared using 5' RACE. The sequencer listed for this sample is Illumina HiSeq 2000. TCRdb reprocessed the reads, and each CDR3 protein sequence is entered once, without DNA. This sample's listing comprises almost 450,000 distinct CDR3 sequences. The ten biggest clones cover approximately 6.8% of the sample. Sample: blood T cells: a sorted CD56 or NKG2C T cell subset, CD4+ or CD8+ T cells, or bulk PBMC T cells (not recorded which). These receptor sequences come from a woman aged 18-70 years in good health.

The chain links TRBV10-3 to TRBJ2-3; TCRdb lists TRBD1, though no DNA is available to test this call. The V gene's germline CDR1 is ENHRY and CDR2 SYGVKD. CDR3 size: 14 residues. The CDR3 here is CAISLSRGTDTQYF.

This chain joins TRBV14 and TRBJ2-2; absent DNA, TCRdb's TRBD2 call cannot be checked. Germline CDR1 and CDR2: SGHDN and FVKESK. The CDR3 sequence is 23 residues long. CDR3: CASSPHRNLYGLAGTGGTGELFF.

V gene TRBV5-6 combines with J gene TRBJ1-2; TCRdb names TRBD1, which stays unverified in the absence of DNA. The CDR3 contains 14 residues. Per germline, CDR1 SGHDT and CDR2 YYEEEE. Here the CDR3 reads CASSEWDRTDGYTF.

This rearrangement joins TRBV19 to TRBJ2-1; absent DNA, TCRdb's TRBD1 call cannot be checked. Per the germline V gene, CDR1 is LNHDA and CDR2 is SQIVND (reference sequence). The CDR3 length is 14 residues. CDR3 sequence reads: CASSIGGPGDEQFF.

This sequence joins TRBV13 and TRBJ2-5. The CDR3 extends over 17 amino acids. Germline CDR1 and CDR2: PRHDT and FYEKMQ (reference sequence). The CDR3 loop is CASSLGRRSTPAETQYF.

The rearrangement links TRBV11-2 to TRBJ2-3; TCRdb names TRBD1, which stays unverified in the absence of DNA. The CDR3 consists of 14 residues. Germline-derived CDR1 and CDR2 are SGHAT and FQNNGV. The CDR3 spells CASNPDLNTDTQYF.

The chain recombines TRBV29-1 with TRBJ2-1; no DNA is available, so the TRBD2 call from TCRdb remains unchecked. Germline CDR1 and CDR2: SQVTM and ANQGSEA. CDR3 size: 13 residues. This CDR3 is CSVEGLAENEQFF.

V is TRBV20-1 and J is TRBJ2-7; TCRdb indicates TRBD1, and absent DNA this call remains unverified. This CDR3 is built from 15 residues. CDR1 is DFQATT and CDR2 is SNEGSKA in the germline V gene (reference sequence). The CDR3: CSANGPVRATYEQYF.

This chain joins TRBV20-1 and TRBJ2-2; TCRdb's D call, TRBD2, is unchecked because there is no DNA. The CDR3 runs 14 residues. Per the germline V gene, CDR1 is DFQATT and CDR2 is SNEGSKA (reference sequence). This CDR3 reads CSASKRVNTGELFF.

The chain carries TRBV5-1 and TRBJ1-3; checking the TCRdb D call of TRBD1 is not possible without DNA. In germline, CDR1 is SGHRS, CDR2 YFSETQ. The CDR3 totals 16 residues. The CDR3 sequence is CASSKDRGLSGNTIYF.

The chain employs TRBV12-3 or TRBV12-4 and TRBJ2-3; the TCRdb D gene call, TRBD2, has no DNA to confirm it. CDR3 length: 16 amino acids. CDR3 region: CASSFLTSGYTDTQYF.

The chain joins TRBV20-1 to TRBJ2-1; TCRdb returns TRBD2, unconfirmable since there is no DNA. The CDR3 is 15 residues long. The V gene's germline CDR1 is DFQATT and CDR2 SNEGSKA (reference sequence). CDR3 sequence reads: CSAEEGLGTLAEQFF.

This chain uses TRBV6-1 with TRBJ2-1; TCRdb's D gene call, TRBD2, goes unchecked for lack of DNA. From germline, CDR1 is MNHNS and CDR2 SASEGT. This CDR3 region has 17 residues. The CDR3 sequence: CASSRGTSSSSYNEQFF.

The CDR3 here is CASSGSSGSRWEQYF. This chain uses TRBV7-9 with TRBJ2-7; absent DNA, TCRdb's TRBD2 call cannot be checked. The germline gives CDR1 SEHNR, CDR2 FQNEAQ (reference sequence). This CDR3 region has 15 residues.

The chain uses TRBV9 and TRBJ2-3. Germline assignment: CDR1 SGDLS and CDR2 YYNGEE. This CDR3 is built from 15 residues. CDR3 amino acids: CASSSSETSTDTQYF.

The J gene is TRBJ2-4, the V gene TRBV20-1. The length of the CDR3 is 11 residues. Germline-derived CDR1 and CDR2 are DFQATT and SNEGSKA (reference sequence). The chain's CDR3 is CSASAGNIQYF.

The V gene is TRBV5-4, the J gene TRBJ2-3. Germline V gene data show CDR1 as SGHNT and CDR2 as YYREEE (reference sequence). This CDR3 contains 14 residues. The CDR3: CASSWDGGTDTQYF.

The genes are TRBV28 and TRBJ2-7; the D gene TCRdb calls, TRBD2, cannot be checked with no DNA. Germline loops: CDR1 MDHEN, CDR2 SYDVKM. The CDR3 runs to 17 residues. CDR3 region: CASSSTYAGGRAYEQYF.

The gene calls are TRBV3-1 and TRBJ2-7; without DNA, the TCRdb call of TRBD2 cannot be checked. Germline assignment: CDR1 LGHDT and CDR2 YNNKEL (reference sequence). The CDR3 has 19 amino acids. CDR3 in amino acids: CASSQGWLAGMVGSYEQYF.

This chain joins TRBV4-3 and TRBJ2-1. Germline-derived CDR1 and CDR2 are LGHNA and YSLEER. The CDR3 is made up of 17 amino acids. The CDR3 loop is CASSQDMGTNAYNEQFF.

The chain uses TRBV7-9 and TRBJ1-1. The germline CDR1 and CDR2 sequences are SEHNR and FQNEAQ (reference sequence). The CDR3 is made up of 12 amino acids. The CDR3 here is CASSLMGTEAFF. Looking up the rest from reference TRBV7-9 and TRBJ1-1 gives the full variable domain: DTGVSQNPRHKITKRGQNVTFRCDPISEHNRLYWYRQTLGQGPEFLTYFQNEAQLEKSRLLSDRFSAERPKGSFSTLEIQRTEQGDSAMYLCASSLMGTEAFFGQGTRLTVV.

The chain uses TRBV19 and TRBJ2-4; the TCRdb call, TRBD1, lacks DNA for checking. The germline gives CDR1 LNHDA, CDR2 SQIVND (reference sequence). The CDR3 extends over 17 amino acids. Here the CDR3 reads CASSPSAGRFPGNIQYF.

The V call is TRBV7-2, the J call TRBJ2-2. Germline assignment: CDR1 SGHTA and CDR2 FQGNSA. The CDR3 extends over 14 amino acids. The CDR3 region is CASSSRSMVGELFF.

The chain combines TRBV12-3 or TRBV12-4 with TRBJ2-5; there is no DNA to check the TCRdb D call of TRBD1. This CDR3 has 14 amino acids. The chain's CDR3 is CASSPRQAQETQYF.

The rearrangement links TRBV29-1 to TRBJ2-6; as DNA is missing, the TRBD1 call by TCRdb cannot be tested. CDR1 is SQVTM and CDR2 is ANQGSEA in the germline V gene. This CDR3 region has 14 residues. The CDR3 loop reads CSVSKGAGANVLTF. Using reference TRBV29-1 and TRBJ2-6 for the parts outside the CDR3, the full variable domain is SAVISQKPSRDICQRGTSLTIQCQVDSQVTMMFWYRQQPGQSLTLIATANQGSEATYESGFVIDKFPISRPNLTFSTLTVSNMSPEDSSIYLCSVSKGAGANVLTFGAGSRLTVL.

This chain uses TRBV15 with TRBJ2-3. The germline V gene has CDR1 LNHNV and CDR2 YYDKDF (reference sequence). The CDR3 sequence is 14 residues long. CDR3 residues: CATSRGQGPDTQYF.

The chain joins TRBV18 to TRBJ2-3. Germline CDR1 is KGHSH and CDR2 is LQKENI. This CDR3 spans 14 amino acids. Here the CDR3 reads CASSTYVEADTQYF.

The chain links TRBV29-1 to TRBJ2-2. Germline V gives CDR1 SQVTM, CDR2 ANQGSEA. The CDR3 runs to 13 residues. The CDR3 here is CSATYLNTGELFF.

The rearrangement uses TRBV20-1 and TRBJ2-7; no DNA is available, so the TRBD2 call from TCRdb remains unchecked. The CDR3 is made up of 15 amino acids. CDR1 and CDR2 from the germline V gene are DFQATT and SNEGSKA (reference sequence). The CDR3 region is CSARDSSGSVYEQYF.

The chain has TRBV29-1 and TRBJ1-5; TCRdb's D call, TRBD1, is unchecked because there is no DNA. There are 14 residues in the CDR3. Per the germline V gene, CDR1 is SQVTM and CDR2 is ANQGSEA. The CDR3 sequence: CSVAWGGAGQPQHF.

The chain joins TRBV4-2 to TRBJ2-7; without DNA, the TCRdb call of TRBD2 cannot be checked. Germline CDR1 LGHNA, CDR2 YNFKEQ. The CDR3 runs 17 residues. The CDR3 region is CASSQEVGLAGTYEQYF.

The genes are TRBV5-1 and TRBJ1-1. The CDR3 is 16 amino acids. Looked up from germline, CDR1 is SGHRS and CDR2 is YFSETQ. The CDR3 sequence is CASSLGPAALNTEAFF.